These 32 T cell receptor beta chains came from one sample sequenced in a study of technical replicates of blood from a few donors. Produced via immunoSEQ multiplex PCR; TCRdb's table is partial and in-frame only. The sample carries more than 75,000 clones, 90% to 96% recorded once. Input material: T cells isolated from PBMCs. The receptor set was obtained from a human donor in good health.

In its sample, this clone was seen once. V and J are TRBV11-2 and TRBJ2-6, with D unclear. The CDR3 is 13 residues long. V was clipped by 3 bases and J by 4 bases, with 4 bases between them. The V gene's germline CDR1 is SGHAT and CDR2 FQNNGV. CDR3 loop: CASSFTGANVLTF. The CDR3 region has the DNA TGTGCCAGCAGCTTTACAGGGGCCAACGTCCTGACTTTC.

The chain links TRBV6-5 to TRBJ1-5, with 9 positions matching TRBD1. The CDR3 length is 14 residues. The junction had 1 base not matched to a gene; V was cut back by 6 bases and J by 1 base. Germline-derived CDR1 and CDR2 are MNHEY and SVGAGI. For the CDR3, the DNA is TGTGCCAGCAGGGGACAGGGCAGCAATCAGCCCCAGCATTTT. It encodes CASRGQGSNQPQHF.

The chain employs TRBV19 and TRBJ2-1, with D perhaps TRBD1 (6 bases). The V gene's germline CDR1 is LNHDA and CDR2 SQIVND (reference sequence). There are 13 residues in the CDR3. Trimming pared 8 bases from V and 6 bases from J, leaving 14 bases between. The CDR3 region has the DNA TGTGCCAGTTTGGGCTGGGACACCAATGAGCAGTTCTTC. Residues: CASLGWDTNEQFF.

J is TRBJ1-2 and V is TRBV28, with 9 bases aligning to TRBD1. J gave up 5 bases and V 6 bases, and 16 bases lay outside the gene matches. Looked up from germline, CDR1 is MDHEN and CDR2 is SYDVKM. CDR3 length equals 17 residues. The CDR3 DNA follows: TGTGCCAGCAGAGACCCGGGACAGGGTGATTATTTATATGGCTACACCTTC. Protein sequence: CASRDPGQGDYLYGYTF.

This clone was picked up one time. This chain joins TRBV27 and TRBJ1-5; D unresolved. Germline values: CDR1 MNHEY, CDR2 SMNVEV (reference sequence). The CDR3 has 13 amino acids. V lost 3 bases and J lost 3, with 6 bases in between. Written as DNA, the CDR3 is TGTGCCAGCAGTTTCGTTTACAATCAGCCCCAGCATTTT. Translating it yields CASSFVYNQPQHF.

A note on this clone: The identical CDR3 is also encoded by other nucleotide sequences in the sample. The CDR3 sequence: CSARLAREQYF. Written as DNA, the CDR3 is TGCAGTGCTAGATTGGCGAGGGAGCAGTACTTC. This chain uses TRBV20-1 with TRBJ2-7; no clear D gene. The CDR3 runs 11 residues. V shed 2 bases and J shed 7 bases, with 9 bases lying between them. Germline CDR1 DFQATT, CDR2 SNEGSKA (reference sequence).

The chain joins TRBV5-4 to TRBJ2-3; 7 bases fit TRBD1. Germline V gene sequence: CDR1 SGHNT, CDR2 YYREEE (reference sequence). After removal of 2 bases from V and 0 bases from J, the junction contained 3 bases not matched to a gene. The CDR3 length is 15 residues. The CDR3 spells CASSLQGMSTDTQYF. CDR3 coding DNA: TGTGCCAGCAGCTTACAGGGGATGAGCACAGATACGCAGTATTTT.

This chain links TRBV15 with TRBJ2-5; 7 bases match TRBD1. CDR3 length: 14 amino acids. Germline-derived CDR1 and CDR2 are LNHNV and YYDKDF (reference sequence). J lost 5 bases, V lost 5 bases, and 8 bases had no gene match. The chain's CDR3 is CATSYRGIGETQYF. In DNA, the CDR3 is TGTGCCACCAGCTACAGGGGAATTGGGGAGACCCAGTACTTC.

The chain carries TRBV5-4 and TRBJ1-3; a possible D gene is TRBD1 (5 bases). The V end was cut by 3 bases, the J end by 4 bases, with 14 bases between. Germline lookup yields CDR1 SGHNT and CDR2 YYREEE (reference sequence). The CDR3 runs 15 residues. The CDR3 region is CASSSQGFPGNTIYF. CDR3 nucleotide sequence: TGTGCCAGCAGCTCCCAGGGTTTTCCAGGAAACACCATATATTTT.

This rearrangement joins TRBV19 to TRBJ2-5; D uncertain. This CDR3 has 14 residues. The V gene lost 4 bases and the J gene lost 4 bases, with 13 bases spanning the gap. CDR1 and CDR2 (germline): LNHDA, SQIVND (reference sequence). This chain's CDR3 is CASSTPFGRETQYF. DNA for the CDR3: TGTGCCAGTAGTACCCCCTTTGGGCGAGAGACCCAGTACTTC.

This chain joins TRBV19 and TRBJ1-5, with a tentative D call TRBD1 (6 bases). Germline V gene lookup returns CDR1 LNHDA and CDR2 SQIVND (reference sequence). The CDR3 has 14 amino acids. The V end was cut by 3 bases, the J end by 9 bases, with 15 bases between. In DNA form, the CDR3 reads TGTGCCAGTAGTATGGCCGAGGGGGGGCGGCCCCAGCATTTT. Residues: CASSMAEGGRPQHF.

The chain uses TRBV19 and TRBJ2-3; a possible D gene is TRBD2 (5 bases). V lost 3 bases to trimming and J lost 7 bases, with 17 bases between them. Per the germline V gene, CDR1 is LNHDA and CDR2 is SQIVND (reference sequence). The CDR3 runs to 15 residues. The CDR3 DNA follows: TGTGCCAGTAGTATTCTCCTAGCAGACATACATACGCAGTATTTT. Encoded protein: CASSILLADIHTQYF. Full variable domain (outside the CDR3, taken from reference TRBV19 and TRBJ2-3): DGGITQSPKYLFRKEGQNVTLSCEQNLNHDAMYWYRQDPGQGLRLIYYSQIVNDFQKGDIAEGYSVSREKKESFPLTVTSAQKNPTAFYLCASSILLADIHTQYFGPGTRLTVL.

The rearrangement links TRBV28 to TRBJ2-4, with TRBD2 identical over 7 bases. Germline loops: CDR1 MDHEN, CDR2 SYDVKM. The CDR3 extends over 16 amino acids. V shed 2 bases, J shed 9 bases, and the junction held 13 bases outside the gene matches. The CDR3 region is CASSLMAARREGIQYF. The CDR3 DNA is TGTGCCAGCAGTTTAATGGCGGCCCGAAGGGAGGGCATTCAGTACTTC.

The chain carries TRBV19 and TRBJ1-6; maybe TRBD1 (6 bases). The CDR3 sequence is 15 residues long. Germline assignment: CDR1 LNHDA and CDR2 SQIVND (reference sequence). Trimming pared 5 bases from V and 0 bases from J, leaving 8 bases between. This CDR3 reads CASSDRSSYNSPLHF. CDR3 in DNA: TGTGCCAGTAGTGACAGGAGCTCCTATAATTCACCCCTCCACTTT.

This clone was counted once. The chain is built from TRBV14 and TRBJ2-1; 11 bases are shared with TRBD2. This CDR3 spans 16 amino acids. With V trimmed by 8 bases and J by 5 bases, 11 bases remained unmatched. Germline assignment: CDR1 SGHDN and CDR2 FVKESK. CDR3: CASSTTLAGGDNEQFF. The DNA of the CDR3 is TGTGCCAGCTCGACAACGTTAGCGGGGGGGGACAATGAGCAGTTCTTC. The entire variable domain, with the rest obtained from reference TRBV14 and TRBJ2-1, is as follows: EAGVTQFPSHSVIEKGQTVTLRCDPISGHDNLYWYRRVMGKEIKFLLHFVKESKQDESGMPNNRFLAERTGGTYSTLKVQPAELEDSGVYFCASSTTLAGGDNEQFFGPGTRLTVL.

With respect to this clone: A read error may account for a junction end that differs from germline. This sequence joins TRBV7-7 and TRBJ2-3; 13 bases fit TRBD2. The CDR3 covers 16 residues. Germline-derived CDR1 and CDR2 are SSHAT and FNYEAQ (reference sequence). This CDR3 reads CASSYGTSGAWDTQYF. The CDR3 bases are TGTGCTAGCAGCTACGGGACTAGCGGGGCCTGGGATACGCAGTATTTT.

The chain is built from TRBV27 and TRBJ2-7; possible D gene TRBD1, 7 bases. The CDR3 has 14 residues. V lost 7 bases and J 7 bases, leaving 20 bases between the germline ends. Per the germline V gene, CDR1 is MNHEY and CDR2 is SMNVEV (reference sequence). DNA of the CDR3: TGTGCCAGCAAACCTTCAGGGGGGCTTTGGGAGCAGTACTTC. Amino acid sequence: CASKPSGGLWEQYF.

The J gene is TRBJ1-4, the V gene TRBV19, with D hard to call. CDR3 length: 14 amino acids. The germline V and J ends were trimmed by 6 bases and 7 bases, with 15 bases remaining between them. Germline-derived CDR1 and CDR2 are LNHDA and SQIVND (reference sequence). CDR3 nucleotide sequence: TGTGCCAGTAGGGAATTCGGAGGTGGTGAAAAACTGTTTTTT. The encoded protein is CASREFGGGEKLFF.

The V call is TRBV7-9, the J call TRBJ2-5; D unclear. Per germline, CDR1 SEHNR and CDR2 FQNEAQ (reference sequence). Deletions cut 6 bases from V and 3 bases from J, with 8 bases between. The CDR3 loop spans 12 amino acids. The CDR3 DNA is TGTGCCAGCAGAGACGGAGAAGAGACCCAGTACTTC. It codes for CASRDGEETQYF.

The gene calls are TRBV19 and TRBJ2-3; weak D call: TRBD1 (5 bases). This CDR3 is 14 amino acids long. V was pared by 10 bases and J by 5 bases, with 19 bases between. Germline V gives CDR1 LNHDA, CDR2 SQIVND (reference sequence). The CDR3 DNA sequence: TGTGCCACGGTGGACACGCTAGGTATAGATACGCAGTATTTT. Its translation: CATVDTLGIDTQYF.

J is TRBJ2-7 and V is TRBV30; TRBD1 aligns across 7 bases. CDR3 size: 12 residues. Germline CDR1 is GTSNPN and CDR2 is SVGIG (reference sequence). The J segment lost 5 bases and the V segment lost 4 bases, leaving 5 bases of the junction unmatched. The CDR3 region is CAWNRGRHEQYF. Here the CDR3 DNA reads TGTGCCTGGAACAGGGGAAGGCACGAGCAGTACTTC.

The genes are TRBV6-5 and TRBJ1-2; no firm D call. This CDR3 contains 13 residues. V lost 2 bases, J lost 1 base, and 5 bases lay in between. Germline lookup yields CDR1 MNHEY and CDR2 SVGAGI. The CDR3 nucleotides are TGTGCCAGCAGTTACGAGGGTAACTATGGCTACACCTTC. It translates to CASSYEGNYGYTF.

This chain links TRBV30 with TRBJ1-1; 10 bases map to TRBD1. The CDR3 has 15 residues. Unmatched junction bases numbered 6, after V lost 5 bases and J lost 0 bases. Germline CDR1 and CDR2: GTSNPN and SVGIG (reference sequence). The CDR3 reads CAWDRGQSMNTEAFF. In nucleotides, the CDR3 is TGTGCCTGGGACAGGGGGCAATCGATGAACACTGAAGCTTTCTTT.

The chain uses TRBV27 and TRBJ2-7; TRBD2 matches 9 bases. This CDR3 is 14 amino acids long. From germline, CDR1 is MNHEY and CDR2 SMNVEV (reference sequence). V lost 4 bases to trimming and J lost 3 bases; unmatched junction nucleotides: 4. The CDR3 nucleotides read TGTGCCAGCAGTTCGGGACTAGCTGTCTACGAGCAGTACTTC. Its protein is CASSSGLAVYEQYF.

This chain connects TRBV13 to TRBJ2-1, with 12 bases that match TRBD2. This CDR3 has 19 amino acids. Germline trimming cut 1 base from V and 2 bases from J; bases unmatched to any gene: 9. Germline CDR1 is PRHDT and CDR2 is FYEKMQ (reference sequence). The CDR3 DNA reads TGTGCCAGCAGCTTAGTGGGTGGACGGACTAGCGGGACCTACAATGAGCAGTTCTTC. Protein: CASSLVGGRTSGTYNEQFF.

CDR3 nucleotide sequence: TGTGCCAGTAGTAATCAAGGGGGTGGCACTGAAGCTTTCTTT. It is translated as CASSNQGGGTEAFF. This rearrangement joins TRBV19 to TRBJ1-1; D perhaps matches TRBD1 (6 bases). CDR1 and CDR2 (germline): LNHDA, SQIVND (reference sequence). There are 14 residues in the CDR3. V lost 4 bases and J 4 bases, leaving 13 bases between the germline ends.

V is TRBV19 and J is TRBJ1-4; D gene uncertain. The CDR3 spans 13 residues. Trimming stripped 3 bases from V and 6 bases from J, with 8 bases between. Germline V gene data show CDR1 as LNHDA and CDR2 as SQIVND (reference sequence). As DNA, the CDR3 is TGTGCCAGTAGTATGCAGCAGGATGAAAAACTGTTTTTT. Protein product: CASSMQQDEKLFF.

This clone was found once. CDR3: CASSAGTANPYGYTF. For the CDR3, the DNA is TGTGCCAGCAGTGCCGGGACAGCCAATCCTTATGGCTACACCTTC. J is TRBJ1-2 and V is TRBV6-4, with 7 bases matching TRBD1. CDR1 is MRHNA, CDR2 SNTAGT, per germline. The CDR3 contains 15 residues. The junction had 10 bases not matched to a gene; V was cut back by 4 bases and J by 5 bases.

Written as DNA, the CDR3 is TGCGCCAGCAGTCAATCCCCTCTAAAAATCCAGGGGCGTGCCCGGAACACTGAAGCTTTCTTT. Amino acids: CASSQSPLKIQGRARNTEAFF. The rearrangement joins TRBV23-1 to TRBJ1-1; possible D gene TRBD1, 6 bases. TRBV23-1 is an open reading frame whose function is uncertain. With 0 bases removed from V and 1 base from J, the gap between germline ends came to 27 bases. The CDR3 is made up of 21 amino acids.

The chain recombines TRBV9 with TRBJ2-3, with 8 nucleotides matching TRBD2. The length of the CDR3 is 15 residues. Germline V gives CDR1 SGDLS, CDR2 YYNGEE. J gave up 6 bases and V 4 bases, and 10 bases lay outside the gene matches. CDR3 region: CASSPRAGEVDTQYF. The CDR3 DNA reads TGTGCCAGCAGCCCTCGAGCGGGAGAAGTTGATACGCAGTATTTT.

V and J are TRBV2 and TRBJ2-5; 9 positions agree with TRBD2. The CDR3 runs to 17 residues. Germline lookup yields CDR1 SNHLY and CDR2 FYNNEI. V was clipped by 7 bases and J by 1 base; unmatched bases: 13. This chain's CDR3 is CASTQRYSGSIQETQYF. In DNA form, the CDR3 reads TGTGCCAGCACCCAAAGGTATAGCGGGAGTATCCAAGAGACCCAGTACTTC.

The rearrangement joins TRBV28 to TRBJ1-1; TRBD1 aligns across 7 bases. This CDR3 spans 15 amino acids. The V gene's germline CDR1 is MDHEN and CDR2 SYDVKM. V trimming: 3 bases; J trimming: 4 bases; junction bases outside the gene matches: 8. The CDR3 here is CASSFLTGSSTEAFF. For the CDR3, the DNA is TGTGCCAGCAGTTTCTTGACAGGGTCGAGCACTGAAGCTTTCTTT.